Listed below are T cell receptor beta chains from one sample, sequenced in a study of blood T cell repertoires in COVID-19. Data came from immunoSEQ multiplex PCR; TCRdb stores just in-frame clones and leaves some out. The data show 25,000 to 35,000 clones, approximately 92% seen once. Sequenced material: peripheral blood. Every receptor here comes from an elderly man with acute or convalescent COVID-19. Both conserved end residues are part of each CDR3. Fields, in order: J gene, D gene, clone size, V gene, CDR3 protein, CDR3 DNA. A D gene is named only where the DNA matches it firmly. Part of the rows lack a size; the others show once, few, many or a class for expanded clones.

>TRBJ1-1|TRBD1|.|TRBV10-3
CATQGAWDTEAFF
TGTGCCACCCAGGGGGCCTGGGACACTGAAGCTTTCTTT
>TRBJ2-1|TRBD1|.|TRBV4-2
CASSHSQGQVVNEQFF
TGTGCCAGCAGCCATTCTCAAGGACAGGTGGTCAATGAGCAGTTCTTC
>TRBJ1-4|TRBD1|few|TRBV9
CASSVATGVGEKLFF
TGTGCCAGCAGCGTAGCTACAGGGGTCGGTGAAAAACTGTTTTTT
>TRBJ1-4|TRBD1|few|TRBV18
CASFPQGRSEKLFF
TGTGCCAGCTTCCCACAGGGGAGATCAGAAAAACTGTTTTTT
>TRBJ2-5|TRBD1|once|TRBV2
CASSGGLGGAWETQYF
TGTGCCAGCAGTGGGGGTTTAGGGGGCGCGTGGGAGACCCAGTACTTC
>TRBJ1-5|TRBD1|.|TRBV30
CAWSPLGTDSNQPQHF
TGTGCCTGGAGTCCACTGGGGACAGATAGCAATCAGCCCCAGCATTTT
>TRBJ1-5|TRBD1|few|TRBV7-2
CASSSTGGTQPQHF
TGTGCCAGCAGCTCCACAGGGGGCACTCAGCCCCAGCATTTT
>TRBJ2-7|.|.|TRBV20-1
CSVSSTGEQYF
TGCAGTGTTTCATCCACCGGCGAGCAGTACTTC
>TRBJ1-4|TRBD1|once|TRBV30
CAWGRGGGDEKLFF
TGTGCCTGGGGACGAGGAGGGGGCGATGAAAAACTGTTTTTT
>TRBJ2-1|.|.|TRBV2
CASSPGLGINEQFF
TGTGCCAGCAGTCCGGGACTGGGGATCAATGAGCAGTTCTTC
>TRBJ1-1|.|.|TRBV29-1
CSVDAGGASTEAFF
TGCAGCGTTGACGCCGGGGGGGCTAGCACTGAAGCTTTCTTT
>TRBJ2-5|.|.|TRBV15
CATSRDNTVRETQYF
TGTGCCACCAGCAGAGATAATACGGTGAGGGAGACCCAGTACTTC
>TRBJ2-7|TRBD1|.|TRBV18
CASSPTAWGRTGFYEQYF
TGTGCCAGCTCACCCACCGCTTGGGGAAGGACAGGATTCTACGAGCAGTACTTC
>TRBJ2-7|TRBD1|.|TRBV28
CASSTSGTGTYEQYF
TGTGCCAGCAGTACCTCCGGGACAGGGACTTACGAGCAGTACTTC
>TRBJ1-2|TRBD1|.|TRBV18
CASSPETGNGYTF
TGTGCCAGCTCACCAGAGACAGGGAATGGCTACACCTTC
>TRBJ1-5|TRBD1|.|TRBV6-5
CASRADRVQPQHF
TGTGCCAGCAGGGCCGACAGGGTCCAGCCCCAGCATTTT
>TRBJ1-2|TRBD1|.|TRBV5-6
CASSLGTGPYGYTF
TGTGCCAGCAGCTTAGGGACAGGGCCCTATGGCTACACCTTC
>TRBJ2-2|.|.|TRBV5-1
CASSLRQDGTGELFF
TGCGCCAGCAGCTTGAGACAGGACGGCACCGGGGAGCTGTTTTTT
>TRBJ1-2|.|.|TRBV5-5
CASSPPRGQGPEGYTF
TGTGCCAGCAGCCCCCCGAGAGGCCAGGGCCCGGAGGGCTACACCTTC
>TRBJ2-3|.|.|TRBV11-2
CASSLGRGATSTDTQYF
TGTGCCAGCAGCTTAGGTCGCGGGGCAACGAGCACAGATACGCAGTATTTT